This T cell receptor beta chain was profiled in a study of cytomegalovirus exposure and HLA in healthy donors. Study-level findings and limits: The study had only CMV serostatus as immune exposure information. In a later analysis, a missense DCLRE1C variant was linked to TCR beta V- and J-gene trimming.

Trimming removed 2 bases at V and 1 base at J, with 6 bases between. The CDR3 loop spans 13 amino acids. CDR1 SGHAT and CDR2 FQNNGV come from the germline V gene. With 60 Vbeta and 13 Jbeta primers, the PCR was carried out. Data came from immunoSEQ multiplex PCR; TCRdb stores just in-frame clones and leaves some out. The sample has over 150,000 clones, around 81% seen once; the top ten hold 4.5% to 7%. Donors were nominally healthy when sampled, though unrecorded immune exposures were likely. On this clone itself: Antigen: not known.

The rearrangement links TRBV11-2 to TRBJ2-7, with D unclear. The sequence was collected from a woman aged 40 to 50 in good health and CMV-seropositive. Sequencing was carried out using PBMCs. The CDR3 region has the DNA TGTGCCAGCAGCTTATCCGGGTCCTACGAGCAGTACTTC. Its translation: CASSLSGSYEQYF.